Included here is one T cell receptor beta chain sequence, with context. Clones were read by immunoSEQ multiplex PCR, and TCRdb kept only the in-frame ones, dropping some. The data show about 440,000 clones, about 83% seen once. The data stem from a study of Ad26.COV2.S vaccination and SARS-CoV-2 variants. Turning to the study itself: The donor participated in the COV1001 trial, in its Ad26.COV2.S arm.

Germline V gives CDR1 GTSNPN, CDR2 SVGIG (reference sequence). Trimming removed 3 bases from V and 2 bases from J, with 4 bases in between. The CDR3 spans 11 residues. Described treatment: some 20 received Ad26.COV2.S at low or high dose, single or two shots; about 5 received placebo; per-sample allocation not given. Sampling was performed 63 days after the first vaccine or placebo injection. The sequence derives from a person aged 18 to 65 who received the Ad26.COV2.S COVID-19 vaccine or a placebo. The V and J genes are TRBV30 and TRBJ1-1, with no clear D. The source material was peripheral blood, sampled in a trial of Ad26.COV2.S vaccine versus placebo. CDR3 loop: CAWRDNTEAFF. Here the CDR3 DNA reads TGTGCCTGGAGGGACAACACTGAAGCTTTCTTT.